The text below deals with one TCR beta chain. A second PCR, run for about 7 to 11 cycles, used a sample-barcoded 5' primer plus a J-beta primer mix. TCRdb reprocessed the 5' RACE reads via MiXCR and lists one record per CDR3 protein. The data show around 620,000 distinct CDR3 sequences, 27% seen once. This sample was taken from a study of blood T cells in healthy people across ages. This receptor was identified in a woman in her 70s in good health. The sequencing input was blood.

CDR3 region: CSSNRGGTGELFF. DNA of the CDR3: TGCAGCAGCAACAGGGGAGGCACCGGGGAGCTGTTTTTT. This chain joins TRBV29-1 and TRBJ2-2; D may be TRBD1 (7 bases). Germline CDR1 reads SQVTM; CDR2 reads ANQGSEA. V was shortened by 8 bases and J by 4 bases, with 14 bases between the two germline ends. The length of the CDR3 is 13 residues.